The 12 T cell receptor beta chains given below trace back to one sample, sequenced in a study of cytomegalovirus exposure and HLA in healthy donors (dated by TCRdb to the late 2010s). Library creation used the immunoSEQ multiplex PCR assay. For the multiplex PCR, a mixture combining 60 forward primers for TCR Vbeta segments and 13 reverse primers for TCR Jbeta segments was used. The table was pulled from immuneACCESS by TCRdb, which kept in-frame rearrangements only. Such tables lose some clones; where checked, under half of the loss comes from unresolved V genes, and the rest has no known cause. The sample table holds under 200,000 clones, of which 73% were seen once. Approximately 2% of the sample is taken by the ten largest. Sequenced: PBMCs. The receptor source for this set is a young woman in good health and CMV-seronegative.

The chain joins TRBV11-3 to TRBJ2-1; 7 nucleotides align to TRBD2. Trimming removed 2 bases from V and 6 bases from J; junction bases left unmatched: 16. CDR3 length equals 18 residues. The germline V gene has CDR1 SGHNT and CDR2 YENEEA. The CDR3 spells CASSLFPHGVGGFNEQFF. The DNA of the CDR3 is TGTGCCAGCAGCTTATTTCCCCACGGTGTGGGAGGGTTCAATGAGCAGTTCTTC.

As for this clone: The junction differs from germline at one of its ends, possibly a read error. V usage is TRBV6-5 and J usage is TRBJ2-7; D possibly corresponds to TRBD2 (5 bases). The CDR3 is 13 residues long. The germline CDR1 and CDR2 sequences are MNHEY and SVGAGI. The CDR3 spells CASSLPGGREQYF. The CDR3 DNA follows: TGTGCTAGCAGTCTCCCCGGCGGGCGCGAGCAGTACTTC.

The chain carries TRBV9 and TRBJ2-3, with 9 bases fitting TRBD2. The germline V gene encodes CDR1 SGDLS and CDR2 YYNGEE. V lost 0 bases to trimming and J lost 0 bases; unmatched junction nucleotides: 2. The CDR3 length is 16 residues. The CDR3 nucleotides read TGTGCCAGCAGCGTAGAGGCGGGGGGGAGCACAGATACGCAGTATTTT. It codes for CASSVEAGGSTDTQYF.

Worth noting for this clone: At one end the junction does not follow the germline gene, possibly because of a read error. The DNA of the CDR3 is TGTGCCATCAGTCTGGACAGGGACGATCAGCACTTC. The encoded protein is CAISLDRDDQHF. This sequence joins TRBV10-3 and TRBJ2-7, with 8 bases lining up with TRBD1. The germline V gene encodes CDR1 ENHRY and CDR2 SYGVKD. This CDR3 is built from 12 residues.

This clone was recorded once. The V and J genes are TRBV6-6 and TRBJ2-5; weak D call: TRBD1 (5 bases). V dropped 5 bases and J dropped 1 base, with 8 bases sitting between them. The CDR3 is made up of 13 amino acids. Germline values: CDR1 MNHNY, CDR2 SVGAGI (reference sequence). The CDR3 here is CASSLGVQETQYF. The CDR3 nucleotides are TGTGCCAGCAGTCTAGGGGTCCAAGAGACCCAGTACTTC.

The chain carries TRBV29-1 and TRBJ2-1; a weak D match, TRBD2 (5 bases). Deletions cut 5 bases from V and 3 bases from J, with 14 bases between. This CDR3 comprises 14 residues. Germline V gene sequence: CDR1 SQVTM, CDR2 ANQGSEA. CDR3 sequence reads: CSVQVGVYYNEQFF. CDR3 DNA sequence: TGCAGCGTTCAGGTGGGAGTGTACTACAATGAGCAGTTCTTC.

This sequence joins TRBV10-1 and TRBJ2-3, with 8 bases identical to TRBD2. This CDR3 is built from 17 residues. CDR1 is WNHNN, CDR2 SYGVQD, per germline (reference sequence). V shed 2 bases, J shed 2 bases, and the junction held 9 bases outside the gene matches. The CDR3 DNA follows: TGCGCCAGCAGTGAGCCTGGGGCGGGGGGAGACACAGATACGCAGTATTTT. Translating gives CASSEPGAGGDTDTQYF.

A few counts support this clone. Additional DNA sequences in this sample encode the identical CDR3. The chain couples TRBV9 to TRBJ2-7; 9 bases are shared with TRBD2. CDR3 size: 15 residues. V lost 0 bases to trimming and J lost 5 bases; unmatched junction nucleotides: 6. Germline V gene lookup returns CDR1 SGDLS and CDR2 YYNGEE. The CDR3 DNA is TGTGCCAGCAGCGTAGGAGGATTAGCGGGGGACGAGCAGTACTTC. Its translation: CASSVGGLAGDEQYF.

For the CDR3, the DNA is TGTGCCAGTAGTATAGAACTGGACAGAAACATTCAGTACTTC. Amino acid sequence: CASSIELDRNIQYF. This chain uses TRBV19 with TRBJ2-4; possible D gene TRBD1, 6 bases. The CDR3 is made up of 14 amino acids. V was clipped by 0 bases and J by 6 bases, with 9 bases between them. Germline-derived CDR1 and CDR2 are LNHDA and SQIVND (reference sequence).

The rearrangement links TRBV5-1 to TRBJ1-2; 7 bases are shared with TRBD1. CDR1 and CDR2 (germline): SGHRS, YFSETQ. V trimming: 4 bases; J trimming: 14 bases; junction bases outside the gene matches: 17. The CDR3 is 14 amino acids. The CDR3 region is CASSLTTGSVDRTF. In DNA form, the CDR3 reads TGCGCCAGCAGCCTGACGACAGGGTCAGTGGATCGTACCTTC. The complete variable domain, with remaining parts taken from reference TRBV5-1 and TRBJ1-2, reads KAGVTQTPRYLIKTRGQQVTLSCSPISGHRSVSWYQQTPGQGLQFLFEYFSETQRNKGNFPGRFSGRQFSNSRSEMNVSTLELGDSALYLCASSLTTGSVDRTFGSGTRLTVV.

The chain combines TRBV9 with TRBJ2-1; possible D gene TRBD2, 6 bases. The V gene's germline CDR1 is SGDLS and CDR2 YYNGEE. The CDR3 covers 15 residues. V lost 4 bases to trimming and J lost 2 bases, with 13 bases between them. CDR3 coding DNA: TGTGCCAGCAGCCCGATAACGGGAGCCTACAATGAGCAGTTCTTC. It translates to CASSPITGAYNEQFF.

The chain uses TRBV15 and TRBJ2-1; no clear D gene. The V end lost 0 bases, the J end lost 9 bases, and 15 bases lay between the germline ends. Germline-derived CDR1 and CDR2 are LNHNV and YYDKDF (reference sequence). The CDR3 length is 15 residues. The CDR3 loop is CATSRDSGSSSEQFF. In DNA, the CDR3 is TGTGCCACCAGCAGAGATTCGGGTAGTTCCAGTGAGCAGTTCTTC. Together with reference TRBV15 and TRBJ2-1, the CDR3 gives the full variable domain: DAMVIQNPRYQVTQFGKPVTLSCSQTLNHNVMYWYQQKSSQAPKLLFHYYDKDFNNEADTPDNFQSRRPNTSFCFLDIRSPGLGDTAMYLCATSRDSGSSSEQFFGPGTRLTVL.